The 24 T cell receptor beta chains below all came from one sample that was sequenced in a study of blood T cell repertoires in COVID-19. Measured with immunoSEQ multiplex PCR; TCRdb has only the in-frame clones, and not every one. Among more than 200,000 clones listed, roughly nine tenths were seen once. Sequenced material: peripheral blood. These receptors were obtained from a woman aged 50 to 65 with COVID-19, enrolled during active disease.

The CDR3 loop is CASSDRGPGNTIYF. The CDR3 DNA is TGTGCCAGCAGTGACAGGGGGCCTGGAAACACCATATATTTT. The chain uses TRBV3-1 (or the pseudogene TRBV3-2) and TRBJ1-3; 10 nucleotides agree with TRBD1. V trimming: 6 bases; J trimming: 2 bases; junction bases outside the gene matches: 1. The CDR3 is 14 amino acids. Germline CDR1 LGHDT, CDR2 YNNKEL (reference sequence).

V and J are TRBV7-9 and TRBJ1-4, with TRBD1 matching 9 bases. The V gene end was trimmed by 3 bases and the J gene end by 8 bases; junction bases not matched to a gene: 7. CDR3 length: 15 amino acids. From germline, CDR1 is SEHNR and CDR2 FQNEAQ (reference sequence). CDR3 bases: TGTGCCAGCAGCTTTTCACAGGGGGCGCGAGAAAAACTGTTTTTT. This translates into CASSFSQGAREKLFF.

The chain uses TRBV11-2 and TRBJ2-3, with 8 bases lining up with TRBD1. The germline V gene encodes CDR1 SGHAT and CDR2 FQNNGV. Trimming took 7 bases from V and 3 from J; bases not matched to a gene: 15. The CDR3 runs to 17 residues. The CDR3 here is CASTTPVRGRLTDTQYF. DNA for the CDR3: TGTGCCAGCACCACGCCCGTCAGGGGGCGGTTGACAGATACGCAGTATTTT.

This rearrangement joins TRBV21-1 to TRBJ2-5; the D call of TRBD2 is as the table states it, not checked on the DNA. TRBV21-1 counts as a pseudogene. The CDR3 runs to 15 residues. CDR3: CASTPTSGEGRTQYF. The CDR3 DNA is TGTGCCAGCACCCCGACTAGCGGGGAGGGACGGACCCAGTACTTC.

The chain links TRBV5-4 to TRBJ2-1; weak D call: TRBD2 (6 bases). V lost 7 bases and J lost 5, with 10 bases in between. The CDR3 is 12 residues long. Germline loops: CDR1 SGHNT, CDR2 YYREEE (reference sequence). The DNA for the CDR3 is TGTGCCAGCGTCTGGGGGGACAATGAGCAGTTCTTC. Protein product: CASVWGDNEQFF.

This clone appeared a single time. The V call is TRBV24-1, the J call TRBJ2-5; D uncertain. Germline V gives CDR1 KGHDR, CDR2 SFDVKD. The V and J ends lost 5 bases and 2 bases respectively, with 11 bases between them. This CDR3 is 14 amino acids long. The CDR3, as DNA: TGTGCCACCAGTGGCGTTGACAAGCAAGAGACCCAGTACTTC. Translated, it gives CATSGVDKQETQYF.

This clone has just one count. The rearrangement joins TRBV6-5 to TRBJ2-7; 9 bases are a match to TRBD1. Trimming removed 6 bases from V and 6 bases from J; junction bases left unmatched: 6. CDR3 size: 13 residues. From germline, CDR1 is MNHEY and CDR2 SVGAGI. CDR3 DNA: TGTGCCAGCAGCCGTGGGACAGGGAGCGAGCAGTACGTC. This translates into CASSRGTGSEQYV.

A single count supports this clone. This chain links TRBV18 with TRBJ1-2; D perhaps matches TRBD1 (6 bases). The germline V gene encodes CDR1 KGHSH and CDR2 LQKENI. The CDR3 runs 16 residues. V lost 2 bases to trimming and J lost 0 bases, with 13 bases between them. This CDR3 reads CASSPEVRTANYGYTF. The CDR3 DNA sequence: TGTGCCAGCTCACCAGAGGTCCGGACAGCTAACTATGGCTACACCTTC.

J is TRBJ1-1 and V is TRBV28; D perhaps matches TRBD1 (5 bases). The germline CDR1 and CDR2 sequences are MDHEN and SYDVKM. The CDR3 is 17 amino acids. Trimming took off 5 bases at V and 0 bases at J, with 19 bases between the two ends. The CDR3 loop reads CASSPRLGQDLNTEAFF. CDR3 DNA: TGTGCCAGCAGTCCCCGTTTAGGACAAGATTTGAACACTGAAGCTTTCTTT.

The chain joins TRBV7-2 to TRBJ1-4, with 8 bases matching TRBD1. J was trimmed by 7 bases and V by 4 bases; bases with no gene match: 8. The CDR3 length is 15 residues. From germline, CDR1 is SGHTA and CDR2 FQGNSA. This CDR3 is CASSSGQGRGEKLFF. CDR3 bases: TGTGCCAGCAGCTCTGGACAGGGCCGGGGTGAAAAACTGTTTTTT.

This sequence joins TRBV19 and TRBJ2-1; 15 nucleotides line up with TRBD2. V lost 9 bases to trimming and J lost 10 bases; unmatched junction nucleotides: 4. This CDR3 spans 13 amino acids. Germline lookup yields CDR1 LNHDA and CDR2 SQIVND (reference sequence). The DNA of the CDR3 is TGTGCCAGCGGACTAGCGGGGGGGCGCGAGCAGTTCTTC. Protein: CASGLAGGREQFF.

The rearrangement uses TRBV19 and TRBJ1-5; no reliable D call. V was cut by 1 base and J by 6 bases, with 4 bases left in between. Germline V gene sequence: CDR1 LNHDA, CDR2 SQIVND (reference sequence). This CDR3 has 12 residues. CDR3 in DNA: TGTGCCAGTAGTATAGGGAGTCAGCCCCAGCATTTT. It translates to CASSIGSQPQHF. The variable domain in full, completed from reference TRBV19 and TRBJ1-5, reads DGGITQSPKYLFRKEGQNVTLSCEQNLNHDAMYWYRQDPGQGLRLIYYSQIVNDFQKGDIAEGYSVSREKKESFPLTVTSAQKNPTAFYLCASSIGSQPQHFGDGTRLSIL.

The chain is built from TRBV5-6 and TRBJ1-2; possible D gene TRBD1, 6 bases. CDR3 length equals 15 residues. In germline, CDR1 is SGHDT, CDR2 YYEEEE. The ends were cut back, 3 bases at V and 5 bases at J, with 17 bases in the middle. The CDR3: CASSSFGGAEYGYTF. The CDR3, as DNA: TGTGCCAGCAGCTCCTTTGGGGGGGCTGAATATGGCTACACCTTC.

Comment on this clone: A much larger clonotype is one base distant, so this may be a read error. This sequence joins TRBV9 and TRBJ2-3; 9 positions match TRBD2. The CDR3 runs to 18 residues. The V gene end was trimmed by 0 bases and the J gene end by 1 base; junction bases not matched to a gene: 9. The germline V gene encodes CDR1 SGDLS and CDR2 YYNGEE. The CDR3 here is CASSVAPGAGGGTDTQYF. In DNA form, the CDR3 reads TGTGCCAGCAGCGTAGCCCCCGGGGCGGGGGGGGGCACAGATACGCAGTATTTT.

The chain is built from TRBV9 and TRBJ2-3, with 10 bases aligning to TRBD2. Germline CDR1 reads SGDLS; CDR2 reads YYNGEE. This CDR3 is 17 amino acids long. The ends lost 0 bases at V and 2 bases at J; junction bases unmatched: 6. The CDR3 DNA reads TGTGCCAGCAGCGTAGGAAATAGCGGGGGGTTCACAGATACGCAGTATTTT. Protein product: CASSVGNSGGFTDTQYF. Combining the CDR3 with reference TRBV9 and TRBJ2-3 gives the whole variable domain DSGVTQTPKHLITATGQRVTLRCSPRSGDLSVYWYQQSLDQGLQFLIQYYNGEERAKGNILERFSAQQFPDLHSELNLSSLELGDSALYFCASSVGNSGGFTDTQYFGPGTRLTVL.

The V gene is TRBV28, the J gene TRBJ1-4; 10 nucleotides line up with TRBD1. The CDR3 totals 15 residues. The germline V gene has CDR1 MDHEN and CDR2 SYDVKM. Trimming took 6 bases from V and 5 from J; bases not matched to a gene: 6. CDR3 coding DNA: TGTGCCAGCAGCCGGGACAGGGGAGGGAATGAAAAACTGTTTTTT. Translated, it gives CASSRDRGGNEKLFF.

CDR3 sequence: CASSLSGQGAYEQYF. In nucleotides, the CDR3 is TGTGCCAGCAGCTTAAGCGGACAGGGCGCCTACGAGCAGTACTTC. V gene TRBV11-2 combines with J gene TRBJ2-7; TRBD1 matches 8 bases. V shed 2 bases and J 2 bases; nucleotides not matched to a gene: 5. Germline V CDR1 and CDR2: SGHAT, FQNNGV. The CDR3 has 15 amino acids.

The rearrangement joins TRBV5-1 to TRBJ2-7; the match to TRBD1 covers 7 bases. The V gene end was trimmed by 5 bases and the J gene end by 7 bases; junction bases not matched to a gene: 15. Germline assignment: CDR1 SGHRS and CDR2 YFSETQ. The CDR3 runs 15 residues. CDR3 sequence: CASSLSPSDRSEQYV. The CDR3, as DNA: TGCGCCAGCAGTTTAAGCCCCTCGGACAGGTCGGAGCAGTACGTC.

V is TRBV4-3 and J is TRBJ2-7; tentative D call: TRBD2 (6 bases). V gave up 0 bases and J gave up 4 bases, with 13 bases separating them. The CDR3 length is 15 residues. Per germline, CDR1 LGHNA and CDR2 YSLEER. CDR3 region: CASSQERSGLYEQYF. CDR3 nucleotide sequence: TGCGCCAGCAGCCAAGAGAGGAGCGGGCTTTACGAGCAGTACTTC.

V is TRBV11-3 and J is TRBJ2-2, with 9 bases that match TRBD1. V dropped 5 bases and J dropped 2; count of bases not matched to a gene: 3. The CDR3 is 15 residues long. Per the germline V gene, CDR1 is SGHNT and CDR2 is YENEEA. Here the CDR3 reads CASSGGQGNTGELFF. CDR3 DNA sequence: TGTGCCAGCAGCGGGGGACAGGGAAACACCGGGGAGCTGTTTTTT.

This clone was seen only once. This chain joins TRBV4-1 and TRBJ1-1; D not resolved. Germline assignment: CDR1 MGHRA and CDR2 YSYEKL. Between the trimmed V and J ends, which lost 0 bases and 3 bases, there was a span of 8 bases. This CDR3 is built from 14 residues. The CDR3 spells CASSQDKYYTEAFF. In DNA, the CDR3 is TGCGCCAGCAGCCAAGATAAGTACTACACTGAAGCTTTCTTT.

The gene calls are TRBV4-1 and TRBJ1-2, with TRBD1 matching over 9 bases. The CDR3 is 15 amino acids. The V gene end was trimmed by 2 bases and the J gene end by 6 bases; junction bases not matched to a gene: 7. The germline V gene encodes CDR1 MGHRA and CDR2 YSYEKL. The CDR3 DNA is TGCGCCAGCAGCCAACCGGACAGGGGCGGGGATGGCTACACCTTC. Encoded protein: CASSQPDRGGDGYTF.

The chain links TRBV15 to TRBJ1-4; TRBD1 agrees at 7 bases. Germline V CDR1 and CDR2: LNHNV, YYDKDF (reference sequence). Trimming at V came to 0 bases and at J to 1 base, leaving 8 bases not matched to a gene. CDR3 length: 18 amino acids. The CDR3 nucleotides are TGTGCCACCAGCAGAGATAGGGGGCCGACCTTAACTAATGAAAAACTGTTTTTT. The encoded protein is CATSRDRGPTLTNEKLFF.

The chain recombines TRBV27 with TRBJ2-1, with no clear D. This CDR3 spans 14 amino acids. Germline CDR1 and CDR2: MNHEY and SMNVEV (reference sequence). The germline V and J ends were trimmed by 3 bases and 6 bases, with 12 bases remaining between them. CDR3 bases: TGTGCCAGCAGTTTTCGGGTAGCAAGCAATGAGCAGTTCTTC. Encoded protein: CASSFRVASNEQFF.